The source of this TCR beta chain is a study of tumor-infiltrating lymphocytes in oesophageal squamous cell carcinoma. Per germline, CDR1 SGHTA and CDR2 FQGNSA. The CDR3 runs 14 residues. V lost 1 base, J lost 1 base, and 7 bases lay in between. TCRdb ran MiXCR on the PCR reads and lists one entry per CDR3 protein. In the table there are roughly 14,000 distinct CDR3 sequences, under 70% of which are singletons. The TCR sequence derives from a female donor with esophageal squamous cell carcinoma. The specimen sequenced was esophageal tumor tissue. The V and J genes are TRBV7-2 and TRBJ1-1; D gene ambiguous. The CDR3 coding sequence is TGTGCCAGCAGCTTAGTCCGGGGGAACACTGAAGCTTTCTTT. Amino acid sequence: CASSLVRGNTEAFF. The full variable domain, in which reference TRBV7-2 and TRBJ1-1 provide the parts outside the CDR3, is GAGVSQSPSNKVTEKGKDVELRCDPISGHTALYWYRQSLGQGLEFLIYFQGNSAPDKSGLPSDRFSAERTGGSVSTLTIQRTQQEDSAVYLCASSLVRGNTEAFFGQGTRLTVV.